This T cell receptor (beta chain) was sequenced in a study of vaccination and CD4 T cells after COVID-19. Turning to the study itself: Post-vaccination specimens were collected at a median of roughly 65 days following dose two (range 14 to 241). Overlapping peptides covering the spike proteins of SARS-CoV-2, HCoV-NL63, HCoV-OC43 and HCoV-229E were added to stimulate cells.

For this clonotype: What it binds is not known.

Treatment indicated: roughly 10-day PBMC culture with coronavirus spike peptide pools or control peptides (ViraFEST assay). ViraFEST grew antigen-specific T cells using peptide pools, then sequenced TCRs. Trimming removed 4 bases from V and 5 bases from J, with 9 bases in between. CDR1 is SGHDT, CDR2 YYEEEE, per germline. The CDR3 loop spans 12 amino acids. With the Oncomine TCR Beta short-read assay, DNA from cultured CD4+ T cells was sequenced. Genomic DNA was drawn out of CD4+ T cells grown in culture. TCRdb recomputed calls from the PCR reads with MiXCR, one row per CDR3 protein. The sample yields roughly 20,000 distinct CDR3 sequences, approximately 53% seen once.

The sequenced sample consisted of CD4+ T cells from blood, cultured in vitro. This sequence was found in a human donor who had recovered from COVID-19. The chain employs TRBV5-6 and TRBJ1-1; D is perhaps TRBD1 (6 bases). CDR3 amino acids: CASSQGGTEAFF. In DNA form, the CDR3 reads TGTGCCAGCAGCCAAGGGGGGACTGAAGCTTTCTTT. The full variable domain, rest sourced from reference TRBV5-6 and TRBJ1-1, is DAGVTQSPTHLIKTRGQQVTLRCSPKSGHDTVSWYQQALGQGPQFIFQYYEEEERQRGNFPDRFSGHQFPNYSSELNVNALLLGDSALYLCASSQGGTEAFFGQGTRLTVV.